The 21 T cell receptor beta chains below come from one sample, sequenced in a study of OX40 agonist ivuxolimab in advanced cancers. The repertoire was sequenced with immunoSEQ multiplex PCR; TCRdb's copy has only in-frame clones and lacks some. The sample has roughly 53,000 clones; roughly 80% are singletons. The material was CD4+ or CD8+ T cells sorted from blood, obtained in a trial of the OX40 agonist ivuxolimab. The source is an adult with an advanced solid tumor such as melanoma, head and neck, liver or kidney cancer.

The chain joins TRBV7-3 to TRBJ2-7; no clear D gene. Trimming shortened V by 0 bases and J by 3 bases, and 6 bases separated the two germline ends. Germline CDR1 reads SGHTA; CDR2 reads FQGTGA. The CDR3 contains 13 residues. The CDR3: CASSLTADYEQYF. The CDR3 nucleotides are TGTGCCAGCAGCTTAACGGCAGACTACGAGCAGTACTTC. Drawing the rest from reference TRBV7-3 and TRBJ2-7, the complete variable domain is GAGVSQTPSNKVTEKGKYVELRCDPISGHTALYWYRQSLGQGPEFLIYFQGTGAADDSGLPNDRFFAVRPEGSVSTLKIQRTERGDSAVYLCASSLTADYEQYFGPGTRLTVT.

The rearrangement links TRBV5-4 to TRBJ2-2, with D possibly being TRBD1 (5 bases). Germline assignment: CDR1 SGHNT and CDR2 YYREEE (reference sequence). The CDR3 is 17 amino acids. The V end was cut by 0 bases, the J end by 2 bases, with 14 bases between. CDR3 nucleotides: TGTGCCAGCAGCTTGGATGTGGGGCTAATTAACACCGGGGAGCTGTTTTTT. This encodes CASSLDVGLINTGELFF. The full variable domain, rest sourced from reference TRBV5-4 and TRBJ2-2, is ETGVTQSPTHLIKTRGQQVTLRCSSQSGHNTVSWYQQALGQGPQFIFQYYREEENGRGNFPPRFSGLQFPNYSSELNVNALELDDSALYLCASSLDVGLINTGELFFGEGSRLTVL.

The chain employs TRBV6-1 and TRBJ2-1; 12 bases line up with TRBD1. J lost 7 bases, V lost 6 bases, and 7 bases had no gene match. The CDR3 contains 15 residues. From germline, CDR1 is MNHNS and CDR2 SASEGT. CDR3 residues: CASSLGTGGGNEQFF. Written as DNA, the CDR3 is TGTGCCAGCAGCCTCGGGACAGGGGGCGGGAATGAGCAGTTCTTC.

The V and J genes are TRBV7-2 and TRBJ1-1, with 9 bases lining up with TRBD1. Trimming took 4 bases from V and 2 from J; bases not matched to a gene: 2. The CDR3 contains 14 residues. Per the germline V gene, CDR1 is SGHTA and CDR2 is FQGNSA. CDR3 in amino acids: CASSWTGVNTEAFF. The CDR3 bases are TGTGCCAGCAGCTGGACAGGGGTTAACACTGAAGCTTTCTTT.

The genes are TRBV5-5 and TRBJ1-4; D not certain. The CDR3 runs to 15 residues. Germline values: CDR1 SGHKS, CDR2 YYEKEE (reference sequence). The V end was cut by 5 bases, the J end by 0 bases, with 11 bases between. In nucleotides, the CDR3 is TGTGCCAGCAGTCCATGGTATTCAACTAATGAAAAACTGTTTTTT. It yields the protein CASSPWYSTNEKLFF. Full variable domain (outside the CDR3, taken from reference TRBV5-5 and TRBJ1-4): DAGVTQSPTHLIKTRGQQVTLRCSPISGHKSVSWYQQVLGQGPQFIFQYYEKEERGRGNFPDRFSARQFPNYSSELNVNALLLGDSALYLCASSPWYSTNEKLFFGSGTQLSVL.

The chain recombines TRBV6-6 with TRBJ2-2, with TRBD1 as a possible D gene (5 bases). Germline V CDR1 and CDR2: MNHNY, SVGAGI (reference sequence). CDR3 length: 14 amino acids. V was shortened by 6 bases and J by 0 bases, with 8 bases between the two germline ends. The CDR3 loop reads CASRPTANTGELFF. For the CDR3, the DNA is TGTGCCAGCAGGCCGACAGCGAACACCGGGGAGCTGTTTTTT.

The chain employs TRBV18 and TRBJ2-5; TRBD2 might be the D (6 bases). The CDR3 loop spans 13 amino acids. The V end lost 1 base, the J end lost 7 bases, and 10 bases lay between the germline ends. Germline CDR1 is KGHSH and CDR2 is LQKENI. In DNA form, the CDR3 reads TGTGCCAGCTCACCACTCCCCGGGGGGACCCAGTACTTC. Translation: CASSPLPGGTQYF.

This sequence joins TRBV19 and TRBJ2-5; 8 nucleotides line up with TRBD1. The trim removed 3 bases at V and 5 bases at J, leaving 8 bases unmatched. The CDR3 extends over 15 amino acids. Germline values: CDR1 LNHDA, CDR2 SQIVND (reference sequence). The CDR3 bases are TGTGCCAGTAGTATGGAGACAGGGGTTTACGAGACCCAGTACTTC. It translates to CASSMETGVYETQYF.

The V and J genes are TRBV6-5 and TRBJ2-5, with D unclear. From germline, CDR1 is MNHEY and CDR2 SVGAGI. V lost 8 bases and J 4 bases, leaving 11 bases between the germline ends. The CDR3 runs to 12 residues. CDR3 amino acids: CASLSGAETQYF. CDR3 nucleotide sequence: TGTGCCAGCCTGTCGGGTGCAGAGACCCAGTACTTC.

The table lists this clone with a few counts. This chain links TRBV2 with TRBJ1-2; 9 bases line up with TRBD1. This CDR3 contains 12 residues. Per germline, CDR1 SNHLY and CDR2 FYNNEI. V gave up 4 bases and J gave up 8 bases; unmatched junction bases: 2. CDR3 nucleotide sequence: TGTGCCAGCAGTGCCACAGGGGGCGGCTACACCTTC. Protein product: CASSATGGGYTF.

V is TRBV30 and J is TRBJ1-5, with 9 nucleotides matching TRBD1. CDR3 length: 16 residues. CDR1 GTSNPN and CDR2 SVGIG come from the germline V gene (reference sequence). With 8 bases clipped from V and 4 bases from J, the junction kept 15 bases outside the gene matches. The CDR3 nucleotides are TGTGCCAGATGGCGGACAGGGGTAATAGCAAATCAGCCCCAGCATTTT. Translating it yields CARWRTGVIANQPQHF.

The chain couples TRBV27 to TRBJ2-5, with TRBD2 as a possible D gene (6 bases). CDR1 and CDR2 (germline): MNHEY, SMNVEV (reference sequence). CDR3 length: 18 amino acids. The V end was cut by 5 bases, the J end by 2 bases, with 24 bases between. The CDR3 loop reads CASSPWSDYTTRQETQYF. The CDR3 DNA follows: TGTGCCAGCAGTCCCTGGTCGGACTATACGACGAGACAAGAGACCCAGTACTTC.

The rearrangement uses TRBV11-2 and TRBJ2-7; 7 positions agree with TRBD2. V was pared by 2 bases and J by 6 bases, with 13 bases of the junction left unmatched. The CDR3 sequence is 16 residues long. Germline V gene data show CDR1 as SGHAT and CDR2 as FQNNGV. The CDR3 DNA reads TGTGCCAGCAGCTTATGGGGTCGGGGGACTAATAGCGAGCAGTACTTC. As protein: CASSLWGRGTNSEQYF.

This chain uses TRBV5-4 with TRBJ2-7, with 11 bases lining up with TRBD1. This CDR3 comprises 14 residues. Losses at the gene ends were 3 bases for V and 6 bases for J; bases not matched to a gene: 5. Germline V gene data show CDR1 as SGHNT and CDR2 as YYREEE (reference sequence). DNA for the CDR3: TGTGCCAGCAGCTCCGGGACAGGGGGTTCCGAGCAGTACTTC. Translated: CASSSGTGGSEQYF.

V gene TRBV2 combines with J gene TRBJ2-3; D call uncertain. Germline assignment: CDR1 SNHLY and CDR2 FYNNEI. The CDR3 spans 15 residues. V was clipped by 1 base and J by 1 base, with 9 bases between them. The CDR3 DNA follows: TGTGCCAGCAGTGAAGGCCCCCGTGGCACAGATACGCAGTATTTT. Protein: CASSEGPRGTDTQYF.

The chain has TRBV5-6 and TRBJ1-4; D is perhaps TRBD1 (5 bases). Germline CDR1 is SGHDT and CDR2 is YYEEEE. The CDR3 sequence is 14 residues long. With 0 bases removed from V and 6 bases from J, the gap between germline ends came to 9 bases. In nucleotides, the CDR3 is TGTGCCAGCAGCTTGGCAGGGCGGTATGAAAAACTGTTTTTT. Amino acid sequence: CASSLAGRYEKLFF.

The chain recombines TRBV7-2 with TRBJ2-1, with no clear D. V lost 4 bases, J lost 4 bases, and 14 bases lay in between. CDR3 length: 15 residues. Germline-derived CDR1 and CDR2 are SGHTA and FQGNSA. CDR3 nucleotide sequence: TGTGCCAGCAGCTCCAATGGGCAGGAATACAATGAGCAGTTCTTC. Translating it yields CASSSNGQEYNEQFF.

In its sample, this clone ranks as medium-sized. The CDR3 nucleotides are TGTGCCAGCAGCTTATATTCTGGACAGCCCCAGCATTTT. Protein product: CASSLYSGQPQHF. The chain has TRBV7-2 and TRBJ1-5; D gene uncertain. There are 13 residues in the CDR3. The V gene's germline CDR1 is SGHTA and CDR2 FQGNSA. V was pared by 2 bases and J by 7 bases, with 9 bases between.

The chain joins TRBV13 to TRBJ1-2; no definite D call. The CDR3 has 16 residues. Germline lookup yields CDR1 PRHDT and CDR2 FYEKMQ (reference sequence). The V end lost 5 bases, the J end lost 2 bases, and 18 bases lay between the germline ends. The CDR3 loop reads CASSQIVGAGNYGYTF. The CDR3, as DNA: TGTGCCAGCAGCCAAATCGTTGGTGCCGGAAACTATGGCTACACCTTC.

The gene calls are TRBV4-3 and TRBJ1-1; no clear D. Germline V gene lookup returns CDR1 LGHNA and CDR2 YSLEER. V shed 2 bases and J shed 3 bases, with 7 bases lying between them. CDR3 length: 13 amino acids. CDR3 nucleotides: TGCGCCAGCAGCCAACCCCCGGACACTGAAGCTTTCTTT. It codes for CASSQPPDTEAFF.

This clone has more than one count but fewer than ten. The chain couples TRBV5-1 to TRBJ1-5; 9 bases are a match to TRBD1. This CDR3 contains 15 residues. The V gene's germline CDR1 is SGHRS and CDR2 YFSETQ. J gave up 5 bases and V 6 bases, and 9 bases lay outside the gene matches. The DNA for the CDR3 is TGCGCCAGCACCGCCGGGACAGGGCTGGATCAGCCCCAGCATTTT. Its translation: CASTAGTGLDQPQHF.